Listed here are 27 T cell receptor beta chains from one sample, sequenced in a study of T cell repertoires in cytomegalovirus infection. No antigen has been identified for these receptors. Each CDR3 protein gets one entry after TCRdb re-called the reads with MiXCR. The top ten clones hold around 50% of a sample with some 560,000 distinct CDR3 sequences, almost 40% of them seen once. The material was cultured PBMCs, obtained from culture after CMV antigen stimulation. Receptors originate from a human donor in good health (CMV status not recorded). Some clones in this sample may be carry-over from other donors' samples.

CDR3 protein: CASSEVGRSSPLHF. The CDR3 coding sequence is TGTGCCAGCAGCGAGGTAGGGAGGAGTTCACCCCTCCACTTT. The chain carries TRBV9 and TRBJ1-6; D is uncertain. The CDR3 covers 14 residues. The ends were cut back, 3 bases at V and 9 bases at J, with 13 bases in the middle. The germline V gene encodes CDR1 SGDLS and CDR2 YYNGEE.

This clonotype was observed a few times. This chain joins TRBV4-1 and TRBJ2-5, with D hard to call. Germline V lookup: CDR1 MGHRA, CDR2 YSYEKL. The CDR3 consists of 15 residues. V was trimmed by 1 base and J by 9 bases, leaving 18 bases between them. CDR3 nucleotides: TGCGCCAGCAGCCAAGCCCCTGAAAAGGGTGGGCCCCAGTACTTC. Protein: CASSQAPEKGGPQYF.

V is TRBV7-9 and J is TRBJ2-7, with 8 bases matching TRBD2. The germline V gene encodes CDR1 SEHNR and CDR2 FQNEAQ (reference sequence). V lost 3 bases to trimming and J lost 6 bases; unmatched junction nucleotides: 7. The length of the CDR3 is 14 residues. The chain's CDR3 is CASSLGLDYPEQYF. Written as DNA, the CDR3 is TGTGCCAGCAGCTTGGGACTAGATTATCCCGAGCAGTACTTC.

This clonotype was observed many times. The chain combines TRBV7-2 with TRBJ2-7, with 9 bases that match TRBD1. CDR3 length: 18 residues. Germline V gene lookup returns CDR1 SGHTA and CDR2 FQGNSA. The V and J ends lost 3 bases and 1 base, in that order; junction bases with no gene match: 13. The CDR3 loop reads CASSFRGGGQGMSYEQYF. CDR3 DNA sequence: TGTGCCAGCAGCTTCCGTGGAGGCGGACAGGGGATGTCCTACGAGCAGTACTTC.

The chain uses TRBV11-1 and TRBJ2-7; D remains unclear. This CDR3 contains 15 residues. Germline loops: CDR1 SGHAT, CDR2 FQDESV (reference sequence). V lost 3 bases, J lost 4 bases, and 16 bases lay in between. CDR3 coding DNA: TGTGCCAGCAGCTTTGAGTCGGCCCCACCGTACGAGCAGTACTTC. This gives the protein CASSFESAPPYEQYF.

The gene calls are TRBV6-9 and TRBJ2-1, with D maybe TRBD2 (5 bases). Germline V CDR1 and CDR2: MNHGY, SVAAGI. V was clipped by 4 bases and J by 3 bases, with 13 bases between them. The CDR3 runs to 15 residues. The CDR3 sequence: CASSSIRDIYNEQFF. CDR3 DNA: TGTGCCAGCAGTTCCATCCGGGATATCTACAATGAGCAGTTCTTC.

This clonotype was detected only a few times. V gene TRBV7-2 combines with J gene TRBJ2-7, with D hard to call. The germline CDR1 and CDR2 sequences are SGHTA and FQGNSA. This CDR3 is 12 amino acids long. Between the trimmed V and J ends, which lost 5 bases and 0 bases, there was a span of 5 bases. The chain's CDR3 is CASSANSYEQYF. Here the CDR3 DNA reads TGTGCCAGCAGCGCGAACTCCTACGAGCAGTACTTC.

For the CDR3, the DNA is TGTGCCAGCAGGAAGGGACGGGGGGGCGGGGAGCTGTTTTTT. Amino acids: CASRKGRGGGELFF. The chain carries TRBV7-8 and TRBJ2-2; 8 bases are a match to TRBD2. Germline V gene data show CDR1 as SGHVS and CDR2 as FQNEAQ. There are 14 residues in the CDR3. V lost 6 bases and J lost 7; bases outside the gene matches: 7.

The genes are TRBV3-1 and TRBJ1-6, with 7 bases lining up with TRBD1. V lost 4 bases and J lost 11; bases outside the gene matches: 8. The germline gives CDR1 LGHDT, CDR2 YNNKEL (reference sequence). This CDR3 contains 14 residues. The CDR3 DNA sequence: TGTGCCAGCAGCCTCGACAGGGTTAGGGCACCCCTCCACTTT. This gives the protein CASSLDRVRAPLHF.

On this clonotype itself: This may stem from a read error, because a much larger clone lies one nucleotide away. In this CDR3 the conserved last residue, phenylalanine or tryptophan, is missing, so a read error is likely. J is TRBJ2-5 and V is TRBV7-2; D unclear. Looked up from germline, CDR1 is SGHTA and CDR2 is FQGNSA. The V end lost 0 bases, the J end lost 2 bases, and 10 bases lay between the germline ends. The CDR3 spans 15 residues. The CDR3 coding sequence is TGTGCCAGCAGCTTAGCGTGGGTAAATCAAGAGACCCAGTACTAC. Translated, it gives CASSLAWVNQETQYY.

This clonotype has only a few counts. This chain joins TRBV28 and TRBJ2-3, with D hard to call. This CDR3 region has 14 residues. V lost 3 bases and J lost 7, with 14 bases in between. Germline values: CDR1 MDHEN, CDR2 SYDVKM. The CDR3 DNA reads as TGTGCCAGCAGTTTGTGGACCGCCGAGAATACGCAGTATTTT. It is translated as CASSLWTAENTQYF.

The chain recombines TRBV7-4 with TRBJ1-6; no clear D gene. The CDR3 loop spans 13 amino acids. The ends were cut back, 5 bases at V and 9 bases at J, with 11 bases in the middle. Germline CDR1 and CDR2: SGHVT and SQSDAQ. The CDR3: CASSQGMFSPLHF. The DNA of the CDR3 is TGTGCCAGCAGCCAAGGGATGTTTTCACCCCTCCACTTT.

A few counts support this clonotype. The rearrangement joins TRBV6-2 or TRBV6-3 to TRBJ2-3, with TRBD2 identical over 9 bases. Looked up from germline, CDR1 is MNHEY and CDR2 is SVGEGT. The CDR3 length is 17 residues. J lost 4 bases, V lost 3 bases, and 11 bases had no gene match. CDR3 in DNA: TGTGCCAGCAGTTATGCAACCCCGGGACTAGCCTCAGATACGCAGTATTTT. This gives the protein CASSYATPGLASDTQYF.

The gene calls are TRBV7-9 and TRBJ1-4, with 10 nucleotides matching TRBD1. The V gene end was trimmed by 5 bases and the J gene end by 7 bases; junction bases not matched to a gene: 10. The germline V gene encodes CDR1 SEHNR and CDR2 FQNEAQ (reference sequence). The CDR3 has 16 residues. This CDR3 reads CASSLHPTGGVEKLFF. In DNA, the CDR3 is TGTGCCAGCAGCCTCCATCCGACAGGGGGCGTTGAAAAACTGTTTTTT.

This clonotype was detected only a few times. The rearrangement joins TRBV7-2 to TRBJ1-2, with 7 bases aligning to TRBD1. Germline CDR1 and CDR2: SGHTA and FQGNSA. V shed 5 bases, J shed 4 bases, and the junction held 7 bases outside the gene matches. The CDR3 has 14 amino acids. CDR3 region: CASSPRDSLYGYTF. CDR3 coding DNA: TGTGCCAGCAGCCCCCGGGACAGCCTCTATGGCTACACCTTC.

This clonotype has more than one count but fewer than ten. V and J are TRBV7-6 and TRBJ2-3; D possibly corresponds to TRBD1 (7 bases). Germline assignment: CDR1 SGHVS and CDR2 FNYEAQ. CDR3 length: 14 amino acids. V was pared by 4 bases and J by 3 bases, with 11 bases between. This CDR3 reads CASSSQGGTDTQYF. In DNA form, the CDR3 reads TGTGCCAGCAGCTCGCAGGGGGGAACAGATACGCAGTATTTT.

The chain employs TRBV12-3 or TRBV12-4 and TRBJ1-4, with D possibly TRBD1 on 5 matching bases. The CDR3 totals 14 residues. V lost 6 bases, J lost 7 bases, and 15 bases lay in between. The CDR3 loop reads CASRNPGPVEKLFF. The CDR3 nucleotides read TGTGCCAGCAGGAATCCGGGACCCGTTGAAAAACTGTTTTTT.

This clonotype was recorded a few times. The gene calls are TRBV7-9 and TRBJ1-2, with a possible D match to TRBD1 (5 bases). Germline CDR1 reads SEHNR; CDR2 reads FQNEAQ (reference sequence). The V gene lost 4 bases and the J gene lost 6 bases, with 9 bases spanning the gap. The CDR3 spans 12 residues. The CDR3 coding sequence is TGTGCCAGCAGCTCGGACATCCATGGCTACACCTTC. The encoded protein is CASSSDIHGYTF.

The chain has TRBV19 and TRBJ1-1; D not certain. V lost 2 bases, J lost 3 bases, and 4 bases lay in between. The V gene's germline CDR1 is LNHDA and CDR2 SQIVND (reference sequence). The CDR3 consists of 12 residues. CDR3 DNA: TGTGCCAGTAGTATAAGCGACACTGAAGCTTTCTTT. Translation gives CASSISDTEAFF.

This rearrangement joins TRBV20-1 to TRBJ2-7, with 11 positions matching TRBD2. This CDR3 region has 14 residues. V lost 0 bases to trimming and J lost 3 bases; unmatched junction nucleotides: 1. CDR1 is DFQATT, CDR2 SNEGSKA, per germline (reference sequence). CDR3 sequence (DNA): TGCAGTGCTAGAGATCTAGCGGGGGGCTACGAGCAGTACTTC. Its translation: CSARDLAGGYEQYF.

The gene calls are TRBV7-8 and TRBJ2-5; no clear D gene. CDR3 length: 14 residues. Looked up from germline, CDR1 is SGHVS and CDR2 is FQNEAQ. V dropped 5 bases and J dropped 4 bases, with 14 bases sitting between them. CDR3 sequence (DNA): TGTGCCAGCAGCCCCCCGGGCAGGCCAGAGACCCAGTACTTC. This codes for CASSPPGRPETQYF. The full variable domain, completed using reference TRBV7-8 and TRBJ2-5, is GAGVSQSPRYKVAKRGQDVALRCDPISGHVSLFWYQQALGQGPEFLTYFQNEAQLDKSGLPSDRFFAERPEGSVSTLKIQRTQQEDSAVYLCASSPPGRPETQYFGPGTRLLVL.

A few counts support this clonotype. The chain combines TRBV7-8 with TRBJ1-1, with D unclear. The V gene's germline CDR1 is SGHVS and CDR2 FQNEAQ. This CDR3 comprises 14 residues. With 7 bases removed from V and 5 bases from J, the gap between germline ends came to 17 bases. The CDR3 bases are TGTGCCAGCACCCCCCTGGGCTTGAGGACTGAAGCTTTCTTT. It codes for CASTPLGLRTEAFF.

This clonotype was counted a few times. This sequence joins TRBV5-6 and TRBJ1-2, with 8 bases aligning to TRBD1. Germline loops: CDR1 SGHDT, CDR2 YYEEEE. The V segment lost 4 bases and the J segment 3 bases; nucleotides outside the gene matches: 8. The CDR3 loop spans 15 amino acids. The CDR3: CASSAWDRIDYGYTF. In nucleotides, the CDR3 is TGTGCCAGCAGCGCCTGGGACAGGATCGACTATGGCTACACCTTC.

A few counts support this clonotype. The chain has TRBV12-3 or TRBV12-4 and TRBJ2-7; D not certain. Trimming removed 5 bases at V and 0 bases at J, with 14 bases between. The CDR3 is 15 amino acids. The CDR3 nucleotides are TGTGCCAGCAGTCCAGTCCTGGGCGGCTCCTACGAGCAGTACTTC. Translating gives CASSPVLGGSYEQYF.

The DNA of the CDR3 is TGTGCCTGGAGTTTAACACCTCTCACAGATACGCAGTATTTT. This sequence encodes CAWSLTPLTDTQYF. This chain connects TRBV30 to TRBJ2-3; no firm D call. Germline V CDR1 and CDR2: GTSNPN, SVGIG (reference sequence). With 2 bases removed from V and 2 bases from J, the gap between germline ends came to 11 bases. The CDR3 loop spans 14 amino acids. The full variable domain, completed using reference TRBV30 and TRBJ2-3, is SQTIHQWPATLVQPVGSPLSLECTVEGTSNPNLYWYRQAAGRGLQLLFYSVGIGQISSEVPQNLSASRPQDRQFILSSKKLLLSDSGFYLCAWSLTPLTDTQYFGPGTRLTVL.

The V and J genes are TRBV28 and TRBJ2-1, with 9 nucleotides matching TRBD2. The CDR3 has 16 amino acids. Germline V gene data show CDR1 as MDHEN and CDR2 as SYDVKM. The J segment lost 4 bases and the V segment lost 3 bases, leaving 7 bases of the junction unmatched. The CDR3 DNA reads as TGTGCCAGCAGTTTCGGGACTAGCCGACGATACAATGAGCAGTTCTTC. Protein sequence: CASSFGTSRRYNEQFF.

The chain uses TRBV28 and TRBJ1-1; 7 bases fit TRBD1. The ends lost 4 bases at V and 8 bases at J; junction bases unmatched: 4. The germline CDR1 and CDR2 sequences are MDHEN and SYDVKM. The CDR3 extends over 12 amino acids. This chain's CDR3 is CASSSQGREAFF. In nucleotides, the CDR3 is TGTGCCAGCAGTTCACAGGGGCGGGAAGCTTTCTTT.